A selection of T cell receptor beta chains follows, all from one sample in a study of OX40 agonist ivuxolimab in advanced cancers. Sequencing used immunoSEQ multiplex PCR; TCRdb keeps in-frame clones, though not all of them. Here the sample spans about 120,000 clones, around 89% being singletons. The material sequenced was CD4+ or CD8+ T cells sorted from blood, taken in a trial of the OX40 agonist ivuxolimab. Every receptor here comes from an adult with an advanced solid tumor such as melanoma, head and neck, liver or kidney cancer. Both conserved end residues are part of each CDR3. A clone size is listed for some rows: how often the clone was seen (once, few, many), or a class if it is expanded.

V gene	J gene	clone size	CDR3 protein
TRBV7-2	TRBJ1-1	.	CASSPPSAGNTEAFF
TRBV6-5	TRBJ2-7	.	CASSWTSGEEQYF
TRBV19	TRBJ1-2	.	CATLPSTGGNRGYTF
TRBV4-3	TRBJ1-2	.	CASSQSQGVGYTF
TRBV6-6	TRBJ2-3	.	CASSYRLAGGEDTQYF
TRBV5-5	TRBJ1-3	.	CASSLPTGNTGNTIYF
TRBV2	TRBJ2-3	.	CASSEGTGSDTQYF
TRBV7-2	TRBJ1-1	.	CASSRQPGQYTEAFF
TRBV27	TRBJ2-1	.	CASRPAGGLSSYNEQFF
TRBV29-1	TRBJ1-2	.	CSVGYQGVYTF
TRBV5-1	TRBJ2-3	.	CASRGEAGTVSDTQYF
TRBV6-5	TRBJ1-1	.	CASSYSGQTEAFF
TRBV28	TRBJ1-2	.	CASSLEGDYGYTF
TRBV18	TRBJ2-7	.	CASSPASRGGYEQYF
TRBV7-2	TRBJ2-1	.	CASSLAEYVQNEQFF
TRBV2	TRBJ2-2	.	CASTEGARRTGELFF
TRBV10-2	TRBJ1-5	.	CASSGQARNQPQHF
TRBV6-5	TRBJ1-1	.	CASSSQHLNTEAFF
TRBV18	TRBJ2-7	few	CASSPGYEQYF
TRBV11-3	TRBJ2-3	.	CASSLRSTDTQYF
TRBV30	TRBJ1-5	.	CAWSAGGGQPQHF
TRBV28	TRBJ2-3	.	CASSSAGEGTDTQYF
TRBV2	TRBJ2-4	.	CASSDGTTRNIQYF
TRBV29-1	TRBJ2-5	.	CSGRGDGFWETQYF
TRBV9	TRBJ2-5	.	CASSAGLVQGETQYF
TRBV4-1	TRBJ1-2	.	CASSQQGREGQDRGYTF
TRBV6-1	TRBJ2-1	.	CASSSGTGSYNEQFF
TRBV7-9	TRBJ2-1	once	CASTPGRGGDNEQFF
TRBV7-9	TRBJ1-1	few	CASSRLRGGGTEAFF